The 31 T cell receptor beta chains below come from one sample, sequenced in a study of regulatory and conventional T cells in RAG deficiency. Libraries were prepared by immunoSEQ multiplex PCR; TCRdb keeps only in-frame clonotypes and omits some of them. The profile shows 30,000 to 35,000 clones, approximately 90% of them singletons. The data also belong to a second study, concerning regulatory T cells. Turning to that study: The PCR used 52 TRBV and 13 TRBJ primers.

What was sequenced was CD8+ T cells sorted from blood. Receptor source: a human donor in good health.

The gene calls are TRBV6-5 and TRBJ2-1, with 7 bases matching TRBD1. The CDR3 has 15 amino acids. In germline, CDR1 is MNHEY, CDR2 SVGAGI. The V gene end was trimmed by 9 bases and the J gene end by 6 bases; junction bases not matched to a gene: 14. The CDR3: CASRYDRVVGNEQFF. For the CDR3, the DNA is TGTGCCAGTCGCTACGACAGGGTCGTCGGCAATGAGCAGTTCTTC.

The V call is TRBV6-4, the J call TRBJ2-7; 10 nucleotides align to TRBD2. Per germline, CDR1 MRHNA and CDR2 SNTAGT. Unmatched junction bases numbered 11, after V lost 8 bases and J lost 4 bases. The CDR3 runs 15 residues. DNA of the CDR3: TGTGCCAGCTCAAAACAACTAGCGGGGATTTACGAGCAGTACTTC. It specifies CASSKQLAGIYEQYF.

The chain carries TRBV28 and TRBJ1-4; no definite D call. The CDR3 runs 14 residues. CDR1 is MDHEN, CDR2 SYDVKM, per germline. The germline V and J ends were trimmed by 2 bases and 5 bases, with 9 bases remaining between them. The CDR3 loop reads CASSLRTSNEKLFF. CDR3 DNA sequence: TGTGCCAGCAGTTTACGGACCTCCAATGAAAAACTGTTTTTT.

DNA for the CDR3: TGTGCCTGGAGTGTAGGCCGGGGTGGTGAGCAGTACTTC. It translates to CAWSVGRGGEQYF. The genes are TRBV30 and TRBJ2-7; tentative D call: TRBD2 (5 bases). The ends were cut back, 0 bases at V and 7 bases at J, with 13 bases in the middle. The CDR3 spans 13 residues. Germline CDR1 reads GTSNPN; CDR2 reads SVGIG (reference sequence).

The V and J genes are TRBV5-8 and TRBJ2-5; D unclear. Trimming stripped 0 bases from V and 3 bases from J, with 9 bases between. Germline-derived CDR1 and CDR2 are SGHTS and YDEGEE. This CDR3 is built from 14 residues. The CDR3 nucleotides are TGTGCCAGCAGCTTGGTTTACAGAAAAGAGACCCAGTACTTC. It codes for CASSLVYRKETQYF.

The chain has TRBV12-5 and TRBJ2-2, with D possibly being TRBD1 (6 bases). This CDR3 spans 16 amino acids. Trimming stripped 7 bases from V and 1 base from J, with 16 bases between. Germline V CDR1 and CDR2: LGHNT, FRNRAP. CDR3 DNA: TGTGCTAGTGTTCTAGCCGGGACAAGGAACACCGGGGAGCTGTTTTTT. Its translation is CASVLAGTRNTGELFF.

V usage is TRBV27 and J usage is TRBJ2-5; D may be TRBD2 (5 bases). The end of the DNA aligns better with TRBJ2-7, so the J call may be wrong. CDR1 MNHEY and CDR2 SMNVEV come from the germline V gene (reference sequence). There are 14 residues in the CDR3. The CDR3 region has the DNA TGTGCCAGCAGTGAACGAGGGTACTCCTACGAGCAGTACTTC. Amino acid sequence: CASSERGYSYEQYF.

The V and J genes are TRBV7-9 and TRBJ1-4; possibly TRBD1 for D (6 bases). CDR3 length equals 16 residues. Germline lookup yields CDR1 SEHNR and CDR2 FQNEAQ (reference sequence). Trimming removed 6 bases at V and 6 bases at J, with 20 bases between. CDR3 bases: TGTGCCAGCAGTCAGTCAGGGGTTGGAGGGGATGAAAAACTGTTTTTT. Translating gives CASSQSGVGGDEKLFF.

This clone showed up just once. The rearrangement links TRBV28 to TRBJ1-2; 8 bases line up with TRBD1. J was trimmed by 6 bases and V by 7 bases; bases with no gene match: 10. CDR3 size: 14 residues. The germline CDR1 and CDR2 sequences are MDHEN and SYDVKM. The CDR3 nucleotides read TGTGCCAGCATAGGCAGGGGGCGATTCGATGGCTACACCTTC. This sequence encodes CASIGRGRFDGYTF.

The V gene is TRBV5-6, the J gene TRBJ1-1; maybe TRBD1 (5 bases). The CDR3 has 12 residues. The V end was cut by 1 base, the J end by 7 bases, with 8 bases between. Germline V lookup: CDR1 SGHDT, CDR2 YYEEEE. CDR3 sequence (DNA): TGTGCCAGCAGCTTGCAGACAGTTGAAGCTTTCTTT. Protein sequence: CASSLQTVEAFF.

The V and J genes are TRBV28 and TRBJ1-4; unclear D gene. Germline assignment: CDR1 MDHEN and CDR2 SYDVKM. The CDR3 is 13 residues long. V lost 3 bases and J 7 bases, leaving 9 bases between the germline ends. The CDR3 region is CASSLNSPEKLFF. Written as DNA, the CDR3 is TGTGCCAGCAGTTTGAACAGCCCTGAAAAACTGTTTTTT.

This sequence joins TRBV6-8 and TRBJ2-7; D uncertain. Trimming removed 8 bases at V and 5 bases at J, with 16 bases between. CDR1 MNHGY and CDR2 SAAAGT come from the germline V gene. The CDR3 loop spans 13 amino acids. Here the CDR3 reads CASSPRGANEQYF. Written as DNA, the CDR3 is TGTGCCAGCTCACCCAGAGGTGCCAACGAGCAGTACTTC.

The chain combines TRBV7-9 with TRBJ2-2; no clear D. Germline V gene sequence: CDR1 SEHNR, CDR2 FQNEAQ (reference sequence). V lost 5 bases, J lost 2 bases, and 3 bases lay in between. CDR3 size: 12 residues. The CDR3 DNA reads TGTGCCAGCAGCGATAACACCGGGGAGCTGTTTTTT. This encodes CASSDNTGELFF.

The sample holds one count of this clone. J is TRBJ2-3 and V is TRBV11-2, with 8 bases identical to TRBD2. J lost 2 bases, V lost 0 bases, and 10 bases had no gene match. The length of the CDR3 is 18 residues. The V gene's germline CDR1 is SGHAT and CDR2 FQNNGV. Here the CDR3 reads CASSLDLLSGGNTDTQYF. The CDR3 coding sequence is TGTGCCAGCAGCTTAGATCTCCTGAGCGGGGGAAACACAGATACGCAGTATTTT.

This chain uses TRBV11-2 with TRBJ1-1; unclear D gene. The V end lost 0 bases, the J end lost 1 base, and 12 bases lay between the germline ends. This CDR3 contains 16 residues. CDR1 is SGHAT, CDR2 FQNNGV, per germline. CDR3 DNA: TGTGCCAGCAGCTTAGATGAGCAGATCGGGAACACTGAAGCTTTCTTT. It is translated as CASSLDEQIGNTEAFF.

V gene TRBV4-2 combines with J gene TRBJ2-2, with TRBD1 as a possible D gene (5 bases). Deletions cut 0 bases from V and 0 bases from J, with 8 bases between. The CDR3 totals 16 residues. CDR1 is LGHNA, CDR2 YNFKEQ, per germline. DNA for the CDR3: TGTGCCAGCAGCCAAGAGGGGCAGGCGAACACCGGGGAGCTGTTTTTT. As protein: CASSQEGQANTGELFF.

The V gene is TRBV5-6, the J gene TRBJ2-5; no clear D gene. Germline CDR1 is SGHDT and CDR2 is YYEEEE. V lost 0 bases, J lost 1 base, and 4 bases lay in between. CDR3 length: 13 residues. Here the CDR3 DNA reads TGTGCCAGCAGCTTGGGCAGCCAAGAGACCCAGTACTTC. Its translation is CASSLGSQETQYF.

This clone came up once. The CDR3 nucleotides are TGTGCCAGCAGGTACCCCCTTGCCGGGGGCTATGGCTACACCTTC. Protein: CASRYPLAGGYGYTF. The rearrangement uses TRBV6-5 and TRBJ1-2; D may be TRBD1 (5 bases). This CDR3 has 15 residues. Per germline, CDR1 MNHEY and CDR2 SVGAGI. Trimming stripped 6 bases from V and 4 bases from J, with 18 bases between.

This chain joins TRBV28 and TRBJ2-7; the D is unclear. The germline V gene has CDR1 MDHEN and CDR2 SYDVKM. CDR3 length: 12 amino acids. Trimming stripped 3 bases from V and 3 bases from J, with 6 bases between. The CDR3 DNA reads as TGTGCCAGCAGTTTCATCGACTACGAGCAGTACTTC. It codes for CASSFIDYEQYF.

The chain links TRBV9 to TRBJ2-5; TRBD1 matches at 10 bases. CDR1 and CDR2 (germline): SGDLS, YYNGEE. J lost 7 bases, V lost 3 bases, and 18 bases had no gene match. The CDR3 consists of 18 residues. CDR3 bases: TGTGCCAGCAGCGAAACCGGGACAGGGGATGCGGGGGAGGTGACCCAGTACTTC. As protein: CASSETGTGDAGEVTQYF. Together with reference TRBV9 and TRBJ2-5, the CDR3 gives the full variable domain: DSGVTQTPKHLITATGQRVTLRCSPRSGDLSVYWYQQSLDQGLQFLIQYYNGEERAKGNILERFSAQQFPDLHSELNLSSLELGDSALYFCASSETGTGDAGEVTQYFGPGTRLLVL.

The rearrangement joins TRBV2 to TRBJ1-1; D remains unclear. Trimming took 5 bases from V and 3 from J, leaving 13 bases between them. CDR1 is SNHLY and CDR2 is FYNNEI in the germline V gene. The CDR3 runs 14 residues. As DNA, the CDR3 is TGTGCCAGCAGTACCGATCCCGGGTACACTGAAGCTTTCTTT. Residues: CASSTDPGYTEAFF.

V is TRBV6-1 and J is TRBJ2-1, with D unclear. Trimming cost V 4 bases and J 0 bases, with 10 bases left between them. CDR1 MNHNS and CDR2 SASEGT come from the germline V gene. This CDR3 is 15 amino acids long. In DNA form, the CDR3 reads TGTGCCAGCAGTGTTGGCCAGAGCTCCTACAATGAGCAGTTCTTC. Translating it yields CASSVGQSSYNEQFF.

This chain joins TRBV27 and TRBJ1-6, with a possible D match to TRBD1 (6 bases). The germline V and J ends were trimmed by 1 base and 0 bases, with 13 bases remaining between them. This CDR3 is built from 18 residues. Germline loops: CDR1 MNHEY, CDR2 SMNVEV (reference sequence). The CDR3: CASSLLSTGFSYNSPLHF. CDR3 coding DNA: TGTGCCAGCAGTTTATTGTCGACAGGATTCTCCTATAATTCACCCCTCCACTTT.

This chain uses TRBV27 with TRBJ1-1; tentatively, D is TRBD1 (6 bases). V was cut by 5 bases and J by 1 base, with 11 bases left in between. This CDR3 is built from 14 residues. Germline CDR1 and CDR2: MNHEY and SMNVEV (reference sequence). CDR3 in DNA: TGTGCCAGCAGTCTCAGGGGTTCGAACACTGAAGCTTTCTTT. Amino acids: CASSLRGSNTEAFF.

The chain employs TRBV6-5 and TRBJ1-2; D is undetermined. The germline V gene has CDR1 MNHEY and CDR2 SVGAGI. Trimming took 4 bases from V and 5 from J, leaving 11 bases between them. The CDR3 is 13 residues long. Here the CDR3 DNA reads TGTGCCAGCAGTTCCGGAGGAACTTATGGCTACACCTTC. This codes for CASSSGGTYGYTF.

The chain joins TRBV6-5 to TRBJ2-1; D is unresolved. Germline CDR1 reads MNHEY; CDR2 reads SVGAGI. V lost 0 bases to trimming and J lost 6 bases, with 9 bases between them. The CDR3 has 14 residues. The CDR3 loop reads CASSYSRFGNEQFF. In nucleotides, the CDR3 is TGTGCCAGCAGTTACTCCCGGTTTGGCAATGAGCAGTTCTTC.

The chain recombines TRBV7-3 with TRBJ2-7; 11 bases align to TRBD1. The CDR3 length is 15 residues. Germline values: CDR1 SGHTA, CDR2 FQGTGA. Trimming at V came to 5 bases and at J to 3 bases, leaving 6 bases not matched to a gene. As DNA, the CDR3 is TGTGCCAGCAGCGAAACCGGGACAGGGGGCTACGAGCAGTACTTC. Its protein is CASSETGTGGYEQYF.

V gene TRBV15 combines with J gene TRBJ1-1; maybe TRBD1 (5 bases). CDR1 is LNHNV, CDR2 YYDKDF, per germline (reference sequence). This CDR3 is built from 16 residues. V gave up 3 bases and J gave up 3 bases, with 17 bases separating them. The CDR3 DNA reads as TGTGCCACCAGCAGCCCGGGGGTGGGAGGTGACACTGAAGCTTTCTTT. Translation gives CATSSPGVGGDTEAFF.

This clone came up a few times. The rearrangement joins TRBV9 to TRBJ2-1, with D possibly TRBD1 on 6 matching bases. This CDR3 is built from 15 residues. Germline V gene sequence: CDR1 SGDLS, CDR2 YYNGEE. The V end lost 0 bases, the J end lost 5 bases, and 12 bases lay between the germline ends. CDR3 DNA: TGTGCCAGCAGCGTAGACAGGGATGGGCACAATGAGCAGTTCTTC. This encodes CASSVDRDGHNEQFF. The variable domain in full, with the rest retrieved from reference TRBV9 and TRBJ2-1, is DSGVTQTPKHLITATGQRVTLRCSPRSGDLSVYWYQQSLDQGLQFLIQYYNGEERAKGNILERFSAQQFPDLHSELNLSSLELGDSALYFCASSVDRDGHNEQFFGPGTRLTVL.

The chain joins TRBV19 to TRBJ2-7; D is unresolved. The CDR3 has 13 amino acids. From germline, CDR1 is LNHDA and CDR2 SQIVND (reference sequence). V dropped 4 bases and J dropped 0 bases, with 7 bases sitting between them. The CDR3 region is CASSNGPSYEQYF. As DNA, the CDR3 is TGTGCCAGTAGTAACGGGCCCTCCTACGAGCAGTACTTC.

CDR3 amino acids: CASSLGAYSNQPQHF. CDR3 nucleotide sequence: TGTGCCAGTAGTTTAGGAGCTTATAGCAATCAGCCCCAGCATTTT. The chain couples TRBV19 to TRBJ1-5, with no clear D. The CDR3 length is 15 residues. Trimming took off 5 bases at V and 0 bases at J, with 11 bases between the two ends. Germline lookup yields CDR1 LNHDA and CDR2 SQIVND (reference sequence).